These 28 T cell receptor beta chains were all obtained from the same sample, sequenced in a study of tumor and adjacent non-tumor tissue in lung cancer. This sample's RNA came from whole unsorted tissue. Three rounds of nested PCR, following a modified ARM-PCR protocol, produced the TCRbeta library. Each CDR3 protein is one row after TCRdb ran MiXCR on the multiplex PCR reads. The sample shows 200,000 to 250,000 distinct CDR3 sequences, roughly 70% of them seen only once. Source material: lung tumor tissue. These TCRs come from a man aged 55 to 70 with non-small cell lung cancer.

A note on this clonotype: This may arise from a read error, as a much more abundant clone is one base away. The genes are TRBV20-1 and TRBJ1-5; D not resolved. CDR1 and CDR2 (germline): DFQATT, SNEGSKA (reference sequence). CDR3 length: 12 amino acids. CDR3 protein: CNARLGNQPQHF. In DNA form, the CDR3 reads TGCAATGCTAGGTTGGGGAACCAGCCCCAGCATTTT.

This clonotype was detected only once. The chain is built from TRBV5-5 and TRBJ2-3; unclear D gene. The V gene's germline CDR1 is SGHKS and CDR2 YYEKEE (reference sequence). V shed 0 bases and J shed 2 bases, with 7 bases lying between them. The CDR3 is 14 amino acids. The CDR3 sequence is CASSLGPNTDTQYF. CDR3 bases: TGTGCCAGCAGCTTGGGACCAAACACAGATACGCAGTATTTT.

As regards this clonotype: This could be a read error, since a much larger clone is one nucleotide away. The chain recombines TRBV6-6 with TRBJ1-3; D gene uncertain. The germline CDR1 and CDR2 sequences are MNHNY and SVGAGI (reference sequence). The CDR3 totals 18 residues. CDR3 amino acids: CVSSYTKGLRGSGNTIYF. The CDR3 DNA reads TGTGTCAGCAGTTACACCAAGGGTCTACGGGGCTCTGGAAACACCATATATTTT.

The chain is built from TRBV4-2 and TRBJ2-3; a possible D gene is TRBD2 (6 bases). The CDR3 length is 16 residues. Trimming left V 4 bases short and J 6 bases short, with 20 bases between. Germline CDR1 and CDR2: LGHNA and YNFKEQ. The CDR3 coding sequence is TGTGCCAGCAGCCCTAGGCCCCGGGACGGAGGGGATACGCAGTATTTT. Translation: CASSPRPRDGGDTQYF.

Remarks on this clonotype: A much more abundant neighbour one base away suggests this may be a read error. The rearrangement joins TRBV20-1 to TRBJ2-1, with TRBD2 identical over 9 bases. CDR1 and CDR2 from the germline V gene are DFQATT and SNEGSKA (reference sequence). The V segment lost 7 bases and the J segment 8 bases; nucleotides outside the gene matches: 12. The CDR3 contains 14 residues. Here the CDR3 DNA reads TGCAGTGTCCCTCTAGCGGGATGGCCCGATGAGCAGTTCTTC. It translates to CSVPLAGWPDEQFF.

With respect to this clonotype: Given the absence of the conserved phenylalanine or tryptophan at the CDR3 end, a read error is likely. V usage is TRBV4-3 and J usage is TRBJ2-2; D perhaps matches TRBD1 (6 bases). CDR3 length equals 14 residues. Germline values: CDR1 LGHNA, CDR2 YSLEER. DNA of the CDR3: TGCGCCAACAGCCAAGGGGGAGACACGGGGGAGCTGTTTGTT. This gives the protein CANSQGGDTGELFV.

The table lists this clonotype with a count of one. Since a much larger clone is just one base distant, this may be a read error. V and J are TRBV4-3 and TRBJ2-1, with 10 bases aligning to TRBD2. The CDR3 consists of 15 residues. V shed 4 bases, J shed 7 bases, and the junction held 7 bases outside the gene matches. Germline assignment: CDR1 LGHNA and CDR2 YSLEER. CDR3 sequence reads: CASSRTSSGRNEQFF. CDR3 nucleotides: TGCGCCAGCAGCCGAACGAGTAGCGGGAGGAATGAGCAGTTCTTC.

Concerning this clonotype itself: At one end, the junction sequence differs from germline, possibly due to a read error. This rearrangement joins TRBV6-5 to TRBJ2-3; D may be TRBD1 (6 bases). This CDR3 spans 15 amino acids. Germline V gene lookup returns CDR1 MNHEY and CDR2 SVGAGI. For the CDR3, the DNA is TGTGCCAGTAGTTACACGTCAGGGGTTCCAGATACGCAGTATTTT. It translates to CASSYTSGVPDTQYF.

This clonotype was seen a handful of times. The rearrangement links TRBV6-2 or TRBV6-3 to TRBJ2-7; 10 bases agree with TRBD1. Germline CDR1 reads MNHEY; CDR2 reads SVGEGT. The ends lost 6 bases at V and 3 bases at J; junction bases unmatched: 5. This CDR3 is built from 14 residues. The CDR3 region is CASSRGQGIYEQYF. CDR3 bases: TGTGCCAGCAGCCGGGGACAGGGGATCTACGAGCAGTACTTC.

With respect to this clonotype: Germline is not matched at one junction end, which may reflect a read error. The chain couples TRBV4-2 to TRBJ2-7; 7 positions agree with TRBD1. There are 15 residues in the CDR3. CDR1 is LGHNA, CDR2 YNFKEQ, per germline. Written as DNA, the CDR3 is TGTGCCATCAGCCAAGATTGGGACAGATTCTACGACCAGTACTTC. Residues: CAISQDWDRFYDQYF.

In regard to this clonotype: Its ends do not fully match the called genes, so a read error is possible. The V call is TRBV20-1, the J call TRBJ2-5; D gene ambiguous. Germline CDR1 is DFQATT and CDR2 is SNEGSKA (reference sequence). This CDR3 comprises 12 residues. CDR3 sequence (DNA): TGCAATGCTAGAGATTTGGAAGAGACCCAGTACTTC. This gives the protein CNARDLEETQYF.

In nucleotides, the CDR3 is TGCGCCAGCAGCTTGGACCCTGGAATAGCCAACGAGCAGTACTTC. Amino acids: CASSLDPGIANEQYF. The gene calls are TRBV5-1 and TRBJ2-7; D is unresolved. CDR1 SGHRS and CDR2 YFSETQ come from the germline V gene. The CDR3 has 15 amino acids. Trimming pared 0 bases from V and 5 bases from J, leaving 15 bases between.

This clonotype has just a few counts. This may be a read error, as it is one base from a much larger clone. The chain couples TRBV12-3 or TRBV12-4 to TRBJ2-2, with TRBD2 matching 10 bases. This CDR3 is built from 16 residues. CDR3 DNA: TGTGACAGCAGCCAACCAGCGGGAGGGCCCCCCGGGGAGCTGTTTTTT. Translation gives CDSSQPAGGPPGELFF.

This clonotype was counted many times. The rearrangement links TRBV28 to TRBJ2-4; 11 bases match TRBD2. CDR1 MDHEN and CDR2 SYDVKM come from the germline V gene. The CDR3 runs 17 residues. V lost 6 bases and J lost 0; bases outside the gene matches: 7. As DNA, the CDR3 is TGTGCCAGCAGCTTAGCGGGAGGGCCGCGAGCCAAAAACATTCAGTACTTC. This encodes CASSLAGGPRAKNIQYF.

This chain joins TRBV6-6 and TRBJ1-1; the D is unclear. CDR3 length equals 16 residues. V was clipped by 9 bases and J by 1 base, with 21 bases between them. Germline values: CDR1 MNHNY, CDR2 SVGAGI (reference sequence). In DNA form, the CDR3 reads TGTGCCAGGAGTCACCACCTGGACGGACGGAACACTGAAGCTTTCTTT. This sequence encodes CARSHHLDGRNTEAFF.

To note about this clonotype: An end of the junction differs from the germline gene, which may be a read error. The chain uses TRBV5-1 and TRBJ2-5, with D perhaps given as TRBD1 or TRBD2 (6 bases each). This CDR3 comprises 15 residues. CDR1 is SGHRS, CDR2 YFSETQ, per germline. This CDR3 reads CASSLGGKNQETQYF. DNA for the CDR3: TGCGCCAGTAGCTTGGGGGGCAAGAACCAAGAGACCCAGTACTTC.

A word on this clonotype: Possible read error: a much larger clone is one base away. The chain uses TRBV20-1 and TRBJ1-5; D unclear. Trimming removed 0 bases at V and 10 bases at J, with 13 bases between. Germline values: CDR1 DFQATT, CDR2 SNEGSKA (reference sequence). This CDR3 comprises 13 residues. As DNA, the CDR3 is TGCAGTGCTAGAGAGGCGCCCCTCAGCCCCCAGCATTTT. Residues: CSAREAPLSPQHF.

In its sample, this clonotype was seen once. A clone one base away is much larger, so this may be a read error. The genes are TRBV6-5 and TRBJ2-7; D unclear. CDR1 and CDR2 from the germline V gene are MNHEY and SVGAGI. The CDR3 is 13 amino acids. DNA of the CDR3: TGTGCCAGCAGCCTGGTGAGCTCCTACGAGCAGCACTTC. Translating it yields CASSLVSSYEQHF.

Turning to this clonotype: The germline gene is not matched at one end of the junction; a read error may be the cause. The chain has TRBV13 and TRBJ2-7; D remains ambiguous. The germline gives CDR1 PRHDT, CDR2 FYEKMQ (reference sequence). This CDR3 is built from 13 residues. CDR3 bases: TGTGCCAGCAGTTTAGGGAACAGTTACGAGGAGTACTTC. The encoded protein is CASSLGNSYEEYF.

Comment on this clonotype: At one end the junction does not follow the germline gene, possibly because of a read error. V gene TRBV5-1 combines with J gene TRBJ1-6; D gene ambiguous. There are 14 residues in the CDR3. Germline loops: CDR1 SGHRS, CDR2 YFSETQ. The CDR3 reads CASSLAGSNSPLHF. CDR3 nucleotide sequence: TGCGCCAGCAGCTTGGCGGGGTCCAATTCACCACTCCACTTT. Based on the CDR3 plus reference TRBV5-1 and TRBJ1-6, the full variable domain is KAGVTQTPRYLIKTRGQQVTLSCSPISGHRSVSWYQQTPGQGLQFLFEYFSETQRNKGNFPGRFSGRQFSNSRSEMNVSTLELGDSALYLCASSLAGSNSPLHFGNGTRLTVT.

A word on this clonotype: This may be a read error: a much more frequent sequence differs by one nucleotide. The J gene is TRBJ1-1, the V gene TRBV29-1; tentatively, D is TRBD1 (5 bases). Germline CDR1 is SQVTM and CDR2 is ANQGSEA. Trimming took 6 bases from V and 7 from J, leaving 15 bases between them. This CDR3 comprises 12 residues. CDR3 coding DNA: TGCAGCGTCAGGGCGGGGCGTGATGAAGCTTTCTTT. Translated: CSVRAGRDEAFF.

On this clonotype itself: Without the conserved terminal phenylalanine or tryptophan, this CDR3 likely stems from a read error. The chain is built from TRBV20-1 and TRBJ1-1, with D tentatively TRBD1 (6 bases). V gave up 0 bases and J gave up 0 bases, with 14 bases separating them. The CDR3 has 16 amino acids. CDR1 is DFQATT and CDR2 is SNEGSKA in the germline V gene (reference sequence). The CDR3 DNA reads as TGCAGTGCTAGAGACCCTAGGACAGCTCTGAACACTGAAGCTTTCATT. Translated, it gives CSARDPRTALNTEAFI.

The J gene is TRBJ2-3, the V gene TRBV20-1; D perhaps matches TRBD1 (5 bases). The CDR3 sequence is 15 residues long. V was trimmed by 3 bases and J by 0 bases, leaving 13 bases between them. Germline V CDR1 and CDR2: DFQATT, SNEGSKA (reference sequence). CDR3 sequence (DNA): TGCAGTGCTAGGGATGTGGGGCTTAGCACAGATACGCAGTATTTT. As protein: CSARDVGLSTDTQYF.

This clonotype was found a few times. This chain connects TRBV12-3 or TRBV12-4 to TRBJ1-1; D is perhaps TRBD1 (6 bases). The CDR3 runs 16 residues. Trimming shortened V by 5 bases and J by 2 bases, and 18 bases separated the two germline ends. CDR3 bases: TGTGCCAGCAGTCCCCGTCAGGGGAGTAGAAACACTGAAGCTTTCTTT. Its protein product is CASSPRQGSRNTEAFF.

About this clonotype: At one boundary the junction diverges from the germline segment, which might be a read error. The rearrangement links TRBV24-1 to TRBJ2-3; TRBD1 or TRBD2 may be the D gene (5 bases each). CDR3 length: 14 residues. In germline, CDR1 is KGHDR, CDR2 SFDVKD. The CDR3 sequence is CATSDLRGSDKQYF. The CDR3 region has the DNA TGTGCCACCAGTGACCTTCGGGGCTCAGATAAGCAGTATTTT.

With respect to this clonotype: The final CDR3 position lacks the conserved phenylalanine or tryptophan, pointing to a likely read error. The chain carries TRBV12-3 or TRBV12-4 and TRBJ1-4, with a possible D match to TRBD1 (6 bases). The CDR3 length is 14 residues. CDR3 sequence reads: CVSSSQGGGEKLFI. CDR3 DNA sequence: TGTGTCAGCAGTTCACAGGGAGGGGGTGAAAAACTGTTTATT.

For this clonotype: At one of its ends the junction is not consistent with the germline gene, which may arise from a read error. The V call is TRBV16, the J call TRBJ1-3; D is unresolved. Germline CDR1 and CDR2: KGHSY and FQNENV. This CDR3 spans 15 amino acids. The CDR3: CASSHSAASENTIYF. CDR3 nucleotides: TGTGCCAGCAGCCATTCGGCCGCCTCTGAAAACACCATATATTTT.

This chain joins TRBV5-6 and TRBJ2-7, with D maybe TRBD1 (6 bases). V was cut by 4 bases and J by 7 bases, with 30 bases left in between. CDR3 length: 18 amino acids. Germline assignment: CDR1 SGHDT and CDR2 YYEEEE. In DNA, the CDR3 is TGTGCCAGCAGCAACCCGGGCTGGACAGCAGCATTAGGGTATGAGCAGTACTTC. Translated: CASSNPGWTAALGYEQYF.